The present T cell receptor (beta chain) was sequenced within a study of cytomegalovirus exposure and HLA in healthy donors (dated by TCRdb to about 2017). The study in broad terms: In an earlier analysis of approximately 500 of the donors, about 260 Gb of sequence data and 90 million to 120 million unique TCR beta sequences from some 170 million T cells were reported. Around 320 gigabases of sequencing data and around 87 million unique TCR sequences were included in an early release covering about 620 HLA-typed donors. Of the 300 to 500 genotyped donors, approximately 81% were placed in the genetic ancestry cluster associated with self-reported Caucasian donors. The study aimed to test whether cataloging public T cell receptors could reveal signatures of past pathogen exposure. The study used immunosequencing to profile the T cell repertoires of 670 or so subjects and linked those repertoires to cytomegalovirus serostatus. Along with the approximately 700-subject first cohort, a separate validation cohort of over a hundred different subjects was used. To predict cytomegalovirus infection status, the study combined high-throughput TCR immunosequencing, statistical association of individual TCRs with disease status, and machine learning. A later analysis re-analyzed previously published TCR beta repertoires from 666 donors and added high-resolution HLA genotyping to study TCR occurrence patterns. Rather than drawing on any new phenotypic data, the later analysis identified candidate immune exposures from TCR beta sequences and the way those sequences occurred across donors. To decide whether each TCR beta V gene segment behaved as functional or pseudogenic, an earlier analysis of some 570 of the donors relied on high-throughput TCR beta sequencing. Donor age, sex, ethnicity and CMV serostatus were compiled alongside the repertoire data. Genome-wide SNP genotypes for about three fifths of the roughly 670 donors were used in a later genetic analysis, which treated that subset as a discovery cohort. Every repertoire in the discovery cohort had been generated on one and the same sequencing platform. Both class I and class II loci were covered by HLA typing, at four-digit resolution. Typing coverage differed by locus: A, B, C, DRB1 and DQB1 were typed in roughly 620-630 donors, DQA1 in about 500, DPA1 in some 600, and DPB1 in 400 to 480. A handful of DR-DQ haplotypes were handled as single units for association and clustering because linkage in the cohort was strong. On average, roughly 200,000 unique TCR beta nucleotide sequences were sequenced per donor among some 420 genotyped donors of the cohort, with roughly 18% of those sequences being non-productive.

The cohort comprised several hundred healthy bone marrow donors. Cohort members were all nominally healthy when sampled, although unrecorded immune exposures were likely present. The donor tested CMV seronegative, placing the donor among the 350 to 400 seronegative members of the cohort. Every donor gave a peripheral blood sample, and the peripheral blood mononuclear cells from that sample were used for TCR beta sequencing. The Qiagen DNeasy Blood Extraction Kit was used to extract genomic DNA from the blood cell samples. Preparation of the library involved the immunoSEQ multiplex PCR assay. For the multiplex PCR, a mixture combining 60 forward primers for TCR Vbeta segments and 13 reverse primers for TCR Jbeta segments was used. The CDR3 region of rearranged TCR beta genes was amplified from genomic DNA with a multiplex PCR assay. The amplified TCR beta libraries were sequenced on the Illumina HiSeq System as 87-base-pair reads. In the source study's methods: A later analysis tallied approximately 87 million unique TCR beta chains across the roughly 610 repertoires, and about 12 million of those chains were shared by two or more donors. To remove PCR and sequencing errors, raw reads were error-corrected and collapsed into unique sequences using a nearest-neighbor algorithm that merged closely related sequences. V, D and J gene segments were assigned by aligning CDR3 sequences to IMGT reference sequences. Each retained sequence needed at least a six-nucleotide match to both a V gene segment and a J gene segment. Rearrangements were called productive when the CDR3 lacked stop codons and stayed in frame with V and J; all others were non-productive. Following IMGT convention, CDR3 was defined as the stretch from the second conserved V-encoded cysteine to the conserved J-encoded phenylalanine. In an earlier analysis of around 570 of the donors, sequences lacking an unambiguous match to a single V gene segment were excluded. An earlier analysis of roughly 590 of the donors called V segments functional above 56.7% productive rearrangements and segregating when the between-donor standard deviation exceeded 5%. A statistical classification framework was built to diagnose cytomegalovirus status from the catalog of TCR beta chain sequences. In a later analysis, TCR nucleotide sequences were compared against IMGT/GENE-DB human TR gene sequences so that V and J genes could be assigned. Using the TCRdist pipeline, a later analysis assigned CDR3 sequences along with most-parsimonious VDJ recombination scenarios. In a later analysis, each TCR beta chain was defined by its CDR3 amino acid sequence together with its V-gene family, and reads lacking a unique V-gene family were excluded. As a way to deal with suspected cross-contamination and a sequencing artifact, a later analysis dropped 450 to 700 nucleotide sequences that were highly shared and had low generation probability. For each public chain, a later analysis derived a clonal expansion index from normalized ranks of inferred template counts within each repertoire. In a later analysis, generation probabilities were computed with a VDJ recombination model fitted to out-of-frame rearrangements, and the resulting probabilities were checked against IGoR. In a later analysis, TCR-TCR, TCR-HLA and TCR-CMV co-occurrence was scored with hypergeometric tests, and a repertoire-size bias correction was applied to TCR pairs. False discovery rates were estimated in a later analysis by permuting HLA or CMV assignments 20 times. A later analysis grouped co-occurring TCRs with DBSCAN, adding TCRdist sequence similarity when clustering within HLA-allele-positive subsets. Repertoires with fewer than 30,000 or more than 120,000 public chains, plus five repertoires with anomalous nucleotide sharing, were excluded from co-occurrence clustering. Not all clones reach the TCRdb copy of this immuneACCESS table, which keeps in-frame sequences only. Checked studies attribute under half of the gap to unresolved V genes and leave the rest unexplained. D and trimming were read from the DNA, whereas the V and J calls and clone size are those reported in that table. For this sample the table gives about 190,000 clones, of which more than 75% were detected only once. The biggest ten clones account for about 0.78% of the sample.

Comments on this clone: Its cognate antigen has yet to be identified. No base qualities exist here, and no much larger clone lies one base off it.

V lost 2 bases and J lost 4 bases; the stretch between them is 11 bases long. CDR1 and CDR2 were assigned from the germline V gene (reference sequence) as SEHNR and FQNEAQ. There are 14 amino acids in the CDR3, from cysteine to phenylalanine inclusive. Of the read, only the CDR3 DNA is kept; its 42 bases are in frame from base 1. The investigation overall reported the following: The presence/absence analyses assumed that sequencing depth was roughly uniform across donors, and that assumption may not be true. While some public TCRs were present in many individuals, most TCR sequences turned up only very rarely across donors. Around 16 rarely observed V segments, including chromosome 9 orphons, were excluded from the earlier analysis of 550 to 700 of the donors because counts were too low. In an earlier analysis of more than 450 of the donors, most TCR beta V segments were observed in productive rearrangements about 87% or about 30% of the time, broadly matching IMGT annotations. In a later analysis, the rate of TCR association differed among HLA loci, with DRB1 alleles having the most associated TCRs and HLA-C alleles having the fewest. In a later analysis, HLA-associated TCR beta chains were found to be more clonally expanded and to have lower generation probabilities than equally common non-associated chains. Correlated functional status among segregating V segments might reflect linkage disequilibrium, but an unknown experimental factor could not be ruled out. The 87-base-pair reads could not distinguish some IMGT-functional V segments, including TRBV6-2 and TRBV6-3, so those segments were excluded. HLA typing was unavailable for some donors at each locus, so association tests used only the typed subset. Three of the identified cytomegalovirus-associated TCR beta chains were confirmed in vitro to be specific for cytomegalovirus antigens. In the study, approximately 160 TCR beta chains were listed as associated with cytomegalovirus. A later genetic analysis associated a missense DCLRE1C variant with V-gene and J-gene trimming of TCR beta chains, and an independent cohort replicated the association. Several of the top co-occurrence clusters appeared to be linked to parvovirus B19, influenza, CMV and Epstein-Barr virus, according to a later analysis. Compared with the roughly 700-donor mean, donors in an Asian-associated ancestry cluster had fewer N-insertions in productive TCRs, according to a later genetic analysis. A later analysis found that most CMV-associated TCR beta chains appeared HLA-restricted, with HLA associations seemingly driven largely by CMV exposure. A further reported finding was that TCR beta sequences accurately predicted the HLA-A and HLA-B alleles for most subjects in the first cohort. It was suggested by the authors that the approach could potentially be generalized to other disease states and immunological phenotypes. The only immune exposure information available for the cohort was CMV serostatus. In both the original and validation cohorts, the classifier was reported to diagnose cytomegalovirus status with high specificity and sensitivity. The sequencing pipeline was judged likely to have produced a cluster of highly shared sequence variants as a technical artifact. The cohort was sequenced for TCR beta chains only, and without alpha or paired-chain data the features that could be detected were limited. Strong co-occurrence of HLA alleles, especially DR and DQ, made assigning TCR associations to individual alleles difficult. In a later analysis, more than 15,000 TCR beta sequences were associated with specific HLA alleles at a false discovery rate of 0.05.

The chain employs TRBV7-9 and TRBJ1-2; the D gene assignment is ambiguous. Sequences were obtained from PBMCs. The receptor was derived from a woman aged 18-29 years in good health and CMV-seronegative. The DNA is as follows: TGTGCCAGCAGCTTACTAACTACGGGCTATGGCTACACCTTC. Protein translation: CASSLLTTGYGYTF.